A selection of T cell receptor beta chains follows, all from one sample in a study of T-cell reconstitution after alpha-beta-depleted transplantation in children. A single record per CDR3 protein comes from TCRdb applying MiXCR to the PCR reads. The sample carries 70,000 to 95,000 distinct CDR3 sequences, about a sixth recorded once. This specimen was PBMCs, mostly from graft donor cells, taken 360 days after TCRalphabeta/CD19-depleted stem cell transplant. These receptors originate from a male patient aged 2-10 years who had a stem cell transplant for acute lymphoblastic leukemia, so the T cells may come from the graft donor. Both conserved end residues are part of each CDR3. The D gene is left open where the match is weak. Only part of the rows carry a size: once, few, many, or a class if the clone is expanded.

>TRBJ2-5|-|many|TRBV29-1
TGCAGCGCCTGGACTGAAGAGACCCAGTACTTC
CSAWTEETQYF
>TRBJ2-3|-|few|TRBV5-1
TGCGCCAGCAGCTTGGACGGGCCACCCACGGATACGCAGTATTTT
CASSLDGPPTDTQYF
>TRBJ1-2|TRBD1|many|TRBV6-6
TGTGCCAGCCGACCGGGACAGGGCACTGGCTACACCTTC
CASRPGQGTGYTF
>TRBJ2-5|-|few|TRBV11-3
TGTGCCAGCAGCTATCTGGAGACCCAGTACTTC
CASSYLETQYF
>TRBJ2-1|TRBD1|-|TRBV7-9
TGTGCCAGCAGCCCCGCCGGGACAGGGGACTACAATGAGCAGTTCTTC
CASSPAGTGDYNEQFF
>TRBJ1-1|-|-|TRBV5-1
TGCGCCAGCAGACAGTGGAACACTGAAGCTTTCTTT
CASRQWNTEAFF
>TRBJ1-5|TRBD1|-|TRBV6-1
TGTGCCAGCAGTGTAATTCGGAGGGCAGGGGGTCAGCCCCAGCATTTT
CASSVIRRAGGQPQHF
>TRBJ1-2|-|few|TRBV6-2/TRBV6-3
TGTGCCAGCAGTTACTCATCCGGGTGGTATGGCTACACCTTC
CASSYSSGWYGYTF
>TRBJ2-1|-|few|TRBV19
TGTGCCAGTAGTGGTACTTCCGCCCACAATGAGCAGTTCTTC
CASSGTSAHNEQFF
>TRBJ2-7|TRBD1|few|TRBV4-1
TGCGCCAGCAGCCCCCGGCCGGGACAGGGTTCCTACGAGCAGTACTTC
CASSPRPGQGSYEQYF
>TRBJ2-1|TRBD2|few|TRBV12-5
TGTGCTAGTGGTAAGGGACTAGCGGGAGGCAATGAGCAGTTCTTC
CASGKGLAGGNEQFF
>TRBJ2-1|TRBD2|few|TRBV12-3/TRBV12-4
TGTGCCAGCAGTTCCCCAGGACTAGCGGGCTACAATGAGCAGTTCTTC
CASSSPGLAGYNEQFF
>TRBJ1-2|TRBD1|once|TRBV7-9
TGTGCCAGCAGCCCTTGGGACAGATCTAACTATGGCTACACCTTC
CASSPWDRSNYGYTF
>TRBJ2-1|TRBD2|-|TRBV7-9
TGTGCCAGCAGCCCGCGACTAGCGGGAGGCTTTGAGCAGTTCTTC
CASSPRLAGGFEQFF
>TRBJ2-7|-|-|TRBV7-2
TGTGCCAGCAGCGCCTTCCGCTACGAGCAGTACTTC
CASSAFRYEQYF
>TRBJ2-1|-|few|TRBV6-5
TGTGCCAGCAGTTACTCGCCCCTTGTCTATAATGAGCAGTTCTTC
CASSYSPLVYNEQFF
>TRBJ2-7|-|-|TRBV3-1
TGTGCCAGCAGCCAAGCAGTTTGGCTCCACGAGCAGTACTTC
CASSQAVWLHEQYF
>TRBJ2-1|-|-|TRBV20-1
TGCAGTGCTCCGGGACCTTGGGGCAATGAGCAGTTCTTC
CSAPGPWGNEQFF
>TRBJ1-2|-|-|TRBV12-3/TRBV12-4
TGTGCCAGCAGTCCCACAGGGTCTTATGGCTACACCTTC
CASSPTGSYGYTF
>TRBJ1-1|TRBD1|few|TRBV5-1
TGCGCCAGCAGCTCCGACAGGGGGCACACTGAAGCTTTCTTT
CASSSDRGHTEAFF
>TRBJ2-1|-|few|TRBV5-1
TGCGCCAGCAGTAAGACTAATGAGCAGTTCTTC
CASSKTNEQFF
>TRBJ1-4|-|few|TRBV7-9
TGTGCCAGCAGCTTACCAAGCGGTGGTGAAAAACTGTTTTTT
CASSLPSGGEKLFF
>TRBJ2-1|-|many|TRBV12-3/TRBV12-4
TGTGCCAGCTCCCCCCACCCCGTCAATGAGCAGTTCTTC
CASSPHPVNEQFF
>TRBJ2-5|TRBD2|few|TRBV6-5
TGTGCCAGCAGGACATTAGCGGGAGACTGGGGGGCCCAGTACTTC
CASRTLAGDWGAQYF
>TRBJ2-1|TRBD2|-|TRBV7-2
TGTGCCAGCAGCGGTACCTTAGCGGGAGCGGCCTACAATGAGCAGTTCTTC
CASSGTLAGAAYNEQFF
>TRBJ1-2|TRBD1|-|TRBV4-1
TGCGCCAGCAGCCAAGGGACAGGGCCCTACTATGGCTACACCTTC
CASSQGTGPYYGYTF
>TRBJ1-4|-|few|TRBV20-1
TGCAGTGCTAGGGGGGTTCAAAAACTGTTTTTT
CSARGVQKLFF
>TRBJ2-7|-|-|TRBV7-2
TGTGCCAGCAGTCTGCTGGTTGGTGGTGAGCAGTACTTC
CASSLLVGGEQYF
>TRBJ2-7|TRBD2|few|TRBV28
TGTGCCAGCGTCGGGGCTAGCGGTGCCTACGAGCAGTACTTC
CASVGASGAYEQYF
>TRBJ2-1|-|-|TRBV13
TGTGCCAGCAGCCCGGCTAGGAATGAGCAGTTCTTC
CASSPARNEQFF
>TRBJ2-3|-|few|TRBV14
TGTGCCAGCAGCCAAGGTTCGGGTACTAGCACAGATACGCAGTATTTT
CASSQGSGTSTDTQYF
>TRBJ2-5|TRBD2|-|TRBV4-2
TGTGCCAGCAGCCAACCTGCACTAGCGGTCCAAGAGACCCAGTACTTC
CASSQPALAVQETQYF
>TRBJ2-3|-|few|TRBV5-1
TGCGCCAGCAGCTTGATCACAGATACGCAGTATTTT
CASSLITDTQYF
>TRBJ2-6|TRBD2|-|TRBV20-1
TGCAGTGCTAGACGGACTAGCGGGAGCTCTGGGGCCAACGTCCTGACTTTC
CSARRTSGSSGANVLTF
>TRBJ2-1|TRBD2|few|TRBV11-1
TGTGCCAGCAGTCCTCGAGGTGGGGTAGCGGGAGGGCCGCTGTCCTACAATGAGCAGTTCTTC
CASSPRGGVAGGPLSYNEQFF
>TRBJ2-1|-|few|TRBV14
TGTGCCAGCAGCCAACTCGGCCTGTGGTCGACAGTACCCATCTACAATGAGCAGTTCTTC
CASSQLGLWSTVPIYNEQFF
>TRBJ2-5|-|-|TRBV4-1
TGCGCCAGCAGCGTCGGGGCCACTAGGTCGGGGACCCAGTACTTC
CASSVGATRSGTQYF
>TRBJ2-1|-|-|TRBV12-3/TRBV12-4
TGTGCCAGCAGTTTATCGCGGAAATTCTCCTACAATGAGCAGTTCTTC
CASSLSRKFSYNEQFF
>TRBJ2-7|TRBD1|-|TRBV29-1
TGCAGCGCCACCCCGGGACAGGCCTACGAGCAGTACTTC
CSATPGQAYEQYF
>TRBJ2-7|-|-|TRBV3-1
TGTGCCAGCAGCCAGGGGGCCTACGAGCAGTACTTC
CASSQGAYEQYF
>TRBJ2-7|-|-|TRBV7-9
TGTGCCAGCGGAAGGCAGGCCAACTCCTACGAGCAGTACTTC
CASGRQANSYEQYF
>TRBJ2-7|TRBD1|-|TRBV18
TGTGCCAGCTCACCGCGACAGGGGTTCCACGAGCAGTACTTC
CASSPRQGFHEQYF
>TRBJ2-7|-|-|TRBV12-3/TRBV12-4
TGTGCCAGCAGTTTACTTGTGGGGAGCTCCTACGAGCAGTACTTC
CASSLLVGSSYEQYF
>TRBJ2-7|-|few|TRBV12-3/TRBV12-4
TGTGCCAGCAGTGGTTACTCCTACGAGCAGTACTTC
CASSGYSYEQYF
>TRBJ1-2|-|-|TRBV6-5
TGTGCCAGCAGCCCTAGGACGTCCGGCTACACCTTC
CASSPRTSGYTF
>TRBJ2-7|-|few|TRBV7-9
TGTGCCAGCAGCTTAGGAGGGAAGGTGTACGAGCAGTACTTC
CASSLGGKVYEQYF
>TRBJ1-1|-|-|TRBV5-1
TGCGCCAGCCGAGCAGTTGACACTGAAGCTTTCTTT
CASRAVDTEAFF
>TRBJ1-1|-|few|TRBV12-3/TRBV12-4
TGTGCCAGCAGTTTCATTAGGGAAGCTGAAGCTTTCTTT
CASSFIREAEAFF
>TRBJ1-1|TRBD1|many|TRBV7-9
TGTGCCAGCAGTCGACAGGGGGCGAGGACTGAAGCTTTCTTT
CASSRQGARTEAFF
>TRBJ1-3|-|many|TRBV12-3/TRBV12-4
TGTGCCAGCAGCCATCAGGGGTTTGGAAACACCATATATTTT
CASSHQGFGNTIYF
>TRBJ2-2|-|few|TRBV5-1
TGCGCCAGCAGCTCCCAAGTGGCTACGGACACCGGGGAGCTGTTTTTT
CASSSQVATDTGELFF
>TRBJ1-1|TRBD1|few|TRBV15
TGTGCCACCAGCAGGAAGGACAGGGTGAACACTGAAGCTTTCTTT
CATSRKDRVNTEAFF
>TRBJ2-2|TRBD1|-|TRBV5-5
TGTGCCAGCAGCCCTCTCGCAGGGGGCGTTAGCGGGGAGCTGTTTTTT
CASSPLAGGVSGELFF
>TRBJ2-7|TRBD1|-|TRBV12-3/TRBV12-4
TGTGCCAGCAGTTTTGGTCGGGACAGGGATGCCCACGAGCAGTACTTC
CASSFGRDRDAHEQYF